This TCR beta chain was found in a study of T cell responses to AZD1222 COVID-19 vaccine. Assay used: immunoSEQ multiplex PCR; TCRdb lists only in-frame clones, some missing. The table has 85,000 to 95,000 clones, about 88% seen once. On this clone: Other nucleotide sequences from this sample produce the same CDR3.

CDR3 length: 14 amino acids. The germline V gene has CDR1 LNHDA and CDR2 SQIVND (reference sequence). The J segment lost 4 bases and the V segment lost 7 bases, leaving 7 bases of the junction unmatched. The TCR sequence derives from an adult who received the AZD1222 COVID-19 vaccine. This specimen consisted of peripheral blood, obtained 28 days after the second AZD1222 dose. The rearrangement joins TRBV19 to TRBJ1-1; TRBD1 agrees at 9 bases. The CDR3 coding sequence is TGTGCCAGTACTTTACAGGGGGCAAGCACTGAAGCTTTCTTT. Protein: CASTLQGASTEAFF.